Detailed here is one T cell receptor (beta chain). Its specificity is unknown. The purity of all sorted populations exceeded 95%. The data stem from a study of beta chain features in type 1 diabetes. Broader study findings: Naive, central memory and Treg TCRB repertoires appeared more alike in patients than in healthy donors. Whether HLA type affects TCRB rearrangement stayed undetermined in the present work. Shorter templates may be favored by PCR, equally so in patients and controls.

Every bit of the isolated RNA underwent reverse transcription, so sequencing read expressed TCRB transcripts. Only in-frame clones appear in the TCRdb table, and some are missing; sequencing was by immunoSEQ multiplex PCR. The profile shows 130,000 to 150,000 clones, 7% to 10% of them singletons. Sample: central memory CD4+ T cells from blood. The sequence derives from a young man in good health.

The CDR3 DNA sequence: TGTGCCAGCTCAGAGCGGACCAATTCACCCCTCCACTTT. Translating gives CASSERTNSPLHF. The rearrangement joins TRBV18 to TRBJ1-6, with no clear D. CDR1 KGHSH and CDR2 LQKENI come from the germline V gene. Trimming cost V 5 bases and J 7 bases, with 9 bases left between them. The CDR3 contains 13 residues.